A single sample gave rise to the 26 T cell receptor beta chains below, sequenced in a study of T-cell memory formation after mild COVID-19. TCRdb ran MiXCR on the 5' RACE reads and lists one entry per CDR3 protein. The sample has about 470,000 distinct CDR3 sequences; around a quarter are singletons. Sequences were obtained from PBMCs or a T cell subset sorted from them (not recorded which). The receptors were gathered from an adult woman who had mild COVID-19 (a few samples of this study predate the infection). Cell type and time point are not known.

V gene TRBV29-1 combines with J gene TRBJ2-7; TRBD1 matches at 8 bases. Germline CDR1 and CDR2: SQVTM and ANQGSEA. The junction had 6 bases not matched to a gene; V was cut back by 2 bases and J by 3 bases. This CDR3 comprises 14 residues. Here the CDR3 DNA reads TGCAGCGTTGAATACCGTGACAGGGGCTACGAGCAGTACTTC. Translated: CSVEYRDRGYEQYF.

V and J are TRBV6-2 or TRBV6-3 and TRBJ2-7; D might be TRBD1 or TRBD2, each matching 5 bases. This CDR3 has 16 residues. V lost 6 bases, J lost 7 bases, and 25 bases lay in between. CDR1 is MNHEY and CDR2 is SVGEGT in the germline V gene. CDR3: CASRELGDGVFGEQYF. CDR3 in DNA: TGTGCCAGCAGGGAGCTCGGGGACGGAGTCTTTGGGGAGCAGTACTTC.

The chain is built from TRBV12-3 or TRBV12-4 and TRBJ2-5; D is ambiguous. Trimming cost V 3 bases and J 3 bases, with 17 bases left between them. The CDR3 contains 16 residues. In DNA, the CDR3 is TGTGCCAGCAGTTTTCAACTTTACCATCCGAAAGAGACCCAGTACTTC. Translated: CASSFQLYHPKETQYF.

This clonotype was recorded a few times. In DNA form, the CDR3 reads TGCGCCAGCAGCTGGACTAGCGGGGGGCACCCCGGTGAGCAGTTCTTC. This codes for CASSWTSGGHPGEQFF. V usage is TRBV5-1 and J usage is TRBJ2-1; 14 bases map to TRBD2. V lost 3 bases, J lost 9 bases, and 8 bases stayed unmatched. Germline V CDR1 and CDR2: SGHRS, YFSETQ. The CDR3 length is 16 residues.

The chain links TRBV5-1 to TRBJ1-1; 10 bases align to TRBD1. The V gene end was trimmed by 3 bases and the J gene end by 4 bases; junction bases not matched to a gene: 12. The CDR3 consists of 17 residues. CDR1 SGHRS and CDR2 YFSETQ come from the germline V gene. The CDR3 coding sequence is TGCGCCAGCAGCTACGGACAGGGGGACCACCTCGCCACTGAAGCTTTCTTT. Encoded protein: CASSYGQGDHLATEAFF.

This clonotype showed up just a few times. The CDR3 loop is CASSLAAPLNTEAFF. CDR3 in DNA: TGTGCCAGCAGTTTAGCAGCACCCTTGAACACTGAAGCTTTCTTT. V gene TRBV12-3 or TRBV12-4 combines with J gene TRBJ1-1; D is uncertain. The length of the CDR3 is 15 residues. The ends were cut back, 0 bases at V and 0 bases at J, with 8 bases in the middle.

This clonotype was found a few times. This chain uses TRBV9 with TRBJ2-7; D not resolved. In germline, CDR1 is SGDLS, CDR2 YYNGEE. V was cut by 0 bases and J by 3 bases, with 7 bases left in between. The CDR3 extends over 13 amino acids. The CDR3 nucleotides are TGTGCCAGCAGCGTAGGGGCAGGCTACGAGCAGTACTTC. It specifies CASSVGAGYEQYF.

The J gene is TRBJ1-1, the V gene TRBV29-1; no firm D call. The CDR3 loop spans 9 amino acids. Trimming took 7 bases from V and 6 from J, leaving 6 bases between them. CDR1 SQVTM and CDR2 ANQGSEA come from the germline V gene. The CDR3 nucleotides are TGCAGCGCACAACCTGAAGCTTTCTTT. It is translated as CSAQPEAFF.

The chain employs TRBV5-1 and TRBJ2-5, with 7 bases that match TRBD2. V shed 4 bases, J shed 0 bases, and the junction held 12 bases outside the gene matches. Germline V gene lookup returns CDR1 SGHRS and CDR2 YFSETQ. The CDR3 runs to 17 residues. The CDR3 nucleotides read TGCGCCAGCAGCAGCGGGGCAGTTCCATCGTACCAAGAGACCCAGTACTTC. This codes for CASSSGAVPSYQETQYF. Looking up the rest from reference TRBV5-1 and TRBJ2-5 gives the full variable domain: KAGVTQTPRYLIKTRGQQVTLSCSPISGHRSVSWYQQTPGQGLQFLFEYFSETQRNKGNFPGRFSGRQFSNSRSEMNVSTLELGDSALYLCASSSGAVPSYQETQYFGPGTRLLVL.

CDR3 amino acids: CSASLLGTGAETQYF. CDR3 nucleotides: TGCAGTGCTTCCCTTTTGGGTACAGGGGCGGAGACCCAGTACTTC. The chain has TRBV20-1 and TRBJ2-5, with 7 bases aligning to TRBD1. Trimming removed 5 bases from V and 5 bases from J; junction bases left unmatched: 14. The V gene's germline CDR1 is DFQATT and CDR2 SNEGSKA (reference sequence). The CDR3 has 15 residues.

This clonotype came up a few times. The chain has TRBV18 and TRBJ2-1; no clear D. The germline V gene encodes CDR1 KGHSH and CDR2 LQKENI. Trimming took 2 bases from V and 6 from J, leaving 8 bases between them. The CDR3 sequence is 13 residues long. CDR3 amino acids: CASSPSFVNEQFF. The CDR3 DNA reads TGTGCCAGCTCACCATCGTTCGTCAATGAGCAGTTCTTC.

The rearrangement joins TRBV7-9 to TRBJ1-3; D uncertain. CDR1 is SEHNR, CDR2 FQNEAQ, per germline (reference sequence). V lost 1 base, J lost 2 bases, and 9 bases lay in between. CDR3 length equals 15 residues. The CDR3 nucleotides read TGTGCCAGCAGCTTAGAAGGGAGAGCTGGAAACACCATATATTTT. This translates into CASSLEGRAGNTIYF.

There are a few counts of this clonotype. The rearrangement links TRBV3-1 to TRBJ2-3, with D possibly TRBD2 on 6 matching bases. Looked up from germline, CDR1 is LGHDT and CDR2 is YNNKEL (reference sequence). The CDR3 has 15 amino acids. V was pared by 4 bases and J by 6 bases, with 17 bases between. CDR3 bases: TGTGCCAGCAGCCCGGGACTGTCCTTGGTGGATACGCAGTATTTT. Translating gives CASSPGLSLVDTQYF.

This clonotype showed up many times. The chain carries TRBV2 and TRBJ2-3, with unresolved D. The V end was cut by 3 bases, the J end by 2 bases, with 6 bases between. CDR1 is SNHLY, CDR2 FYNNEI, per germline. The CDR3 has 13 residues. CDR3 DNA: TGTGCCAGCAGTGATACCTACACAGATACGCAGTATTTT. Translating it yields CASSDTYTDTQYF.

The rearrangement uses TRBV9 and TRBJ2-7; maybe TRBD1 (6 bases). Germline CDR1 and CDR2: SGDLS and YYNGEE. V shed 0 bases and J shed 0 bases, with 19 bases lying between them. This CDR3 has 18 amino acids. The CDR3 sequence is CASSVEGPPEGDSYEQYF. In DNA form, the CDR3 reads TGTGCCAGCAGCGTAGAGGGACCCCCTGAGGGGGACTCCTACGAGCAGTACTTC.

Only a few counts were recorded for this clonotype. An end of the junction differs from the germline gene, which may be a read error. V usage is TRBV5-1 and J usage is TRBJ2-7; no clear D. Germline V lookup: CDR1 SGHRS, CDR2 YFSETQ. This CDR3 comprises 8 residues. CDR3: CARSDKLF. The CDR3, as DNA: TGCGCCAGGTCGGATAAGCTCTTC.

The V gene is TRBV7-6, the J gene TRBJ2-7, with 9 bases that match TRBD2. V dropped 5 bases and J dropped 3; count of bases not matched to a gene: 8. CDR3 length: 15 residues. The V gene's germline CDR1 is SGHVS and CDR2 FNYEAQ. Written as DNA, the CDR3 is TGTGCCAGCAGCCCGACTAGCGGACAAGTCTACGAGCAGTACTTC. It translates to CASSPTSGQVYEQYF.

The chain uses TRBV18 and TRBJ1-1, with D possibly being TRBD1 (6 bases). The germline CDR1 and CDR2 sequences are KGHSH and LQKENI. Trimming pared 1 base from V and 1 base from J, leaving 16 bases between. The CDR3 loop spans 17 amino acids. The CDR3 DNA reads as TGTGCCAGCTCACCACTGGACAGTCCCTCAGGGAACACTGAAGCTTTCTTT. This gives the protein CASSPLDSPSGNTEAFF.

Only a few counts were recorded for this clonotype. This chain connects TRBV12-3 or TRBV12-4 to TRBJ2-1; 10 nucleotides agree with TRBD1. Trimming took 7 bases from V and 4 from J; bases not matched to a gene: 10. The CDR3 is made up of 16 amino acids. This chain's CDR3 is CASTAGDRGEYNEQFF. The CDR3 DNA reads TGTGCCAGCACCGCCGGGGACAGGGGAGAGTACAATGAGCAGTTCTTC.

Ten or more counts support this clonotype. Relative to the germline gene, one junction end is altered; a read error may explain this. The chain employs TRBV10-2 and TRBJ2-1, with a weak D call TRBD2 (6 bases). This CDR3 is 12 amino acids long. Germline V CDR1 and CDR2: WSHSY, SAAADI. CDR3 sequence (DNA): TGCGCCACCTTCCCCGGGGCTAGCGACCCGCTCTTC. Translated, it gives CATFPGASDPLF.

The V gene is TRBV7-3, the J gene TRBJ2-7; 8 bases are a match to TRBD2. V lost 3 bases to trimming and J lost 5 bases; unmatched junction nucleotides: 21. Germline-derived CDR1 and CDR2 are SGHTA and FQGTGA. The CDR3 extends over 19 amino acids. CDR3 nucleotide sequence: TGTGCCAGCAGCTTCGCCCCGACGGCCTTAGCGGGGCCGTATAACGAGCAGTACTTC. Residues: CASSFAPTALAGPYNEQYF.

This clonotype was seen only once. V and J are TRBV11-2 and TRBJ2-7; D might be TRBD1 (5 bases). Between the trimmed V and J ends, which lost 5 bases and 6 bases, there was a span of 20 bases. The CDR3 runs 15 residues. Germline V gene sequence: CDR1 SGHAT, CDR2 FQNNGV. The CDR3 loop is CASSLRQQGTAEQYF. CDR3 DNA sequence: TGTGCCAGCAGCCTCCGACAGCAGGGAACCGCCGAGCAGTACTTC.

The chain's CDR3 is CASSQDTAALFTEAFF. DNA of the CDR3: TGTGCCAGCAGCCAAGATACGGCCGCCCTGTTCACTGAAGCTTTCTTT. The chain joins TRBV4-2 to TRBJ1-1; no reliable D call. The CDR3 sequence is 16 residues long. Germline V gives CDR1 LGHNA, CDR2 YNFKEQ. V shed 0 bases and J shed 4 bases, with 15 bases lying between them.

The chain employs TRBV6-6 and TRBJ2-7, with 8 nucleotides matching TRBD2. This CDR3 is built from 16 residues. CDR1 MNHNY and CDR2 SVGAGI come from the germline V gene (reference sequence). J lost 9 bases, V lost 2 bases, and 15 bases had no gene match. As DNA, the CDR3 is TGTGCCAGCAGTTACGCCGCCGGGGGGGCGACAGTCCCGCAGTACTTC. It specifies CASSYAAGGATVPQYF.

This clonotype has just a few counts. The genes are TRBV18 and TRBJ2-1, with TRBD2 matching over 8 bases. V dropped 1 base and J dropped 3; count of bases not matched to a gene: 5. There are 16 residues in the CDR3. CDR1 is KGHSH and CDR2 is LQKENI in the germline V gene. The CDR3 sequence: CASSPRGGGLYNEQFF. The CDR3 nucleotides are TGTGCCAGCTCACCACGGGGCGGGGGGCTCTACAATGAGCAGTTCTTC.

The CDR3 nucleotides are TGCGCCAGCAGCCAAGTTCTCGGGCCCCGGCCCCAGCATTTT. This translates into CASSQVLGPRPQHF. The rearrangement joins TRBV4-3 to TRBJ1-5; D is unclear. Per the germline V gene, CDR1 is LGHNA and CDR2 is YSLEER. The CDR3 has 14 amino acids. The ends were cut back, 1 base at V and 9 bases at J, with 13 bases in the middle.